One sample yielded the 20 T cell receptor beta chains listed below, sequenced in a study of tumor and adjacent non-tumor tissue in lung cancer. No cell sorting was done before RNA was extracted from the tissue. Three rounds of nested PCR, following a modified ARM-PCR protocol, produced the TCRbeta library. TCRdb re-derived calls from the multiplex PCR reads in MiXCR, one entry per CDR3 protein. The sample gives 71,000 or so distinct CDR3 sequences, 75% to 90% of which show up once; roughly 15% is in the top ten. The sequencing sample was made of lung tumor tissue. These receptors were obtained from a woman aged 50 to 60 with non-small cell lung cancer.

The J gene is TRBJ2-1, the V gene TRBV11-1; the D gene is possibly TRBD1 (6 bases). This CDR3 comprises 14 residues. The V gene's germline CDR1 is SGHAT and CDR2 FQDESV (reference sequence). V was shortened by 3 bases and J by 12 bases, with 18 bases between the two germline ends. The CDR3: CASSFRQVFDGQFF. Here the CDR3 DNA reads TGTGCCAGCAGCTTCCGACAGGTCTTCGATGGGCAGTTCTTC.

The chain employs TRBV6-6 and TRBJ2-7; D unclear. Trimming cost V 7 bases and J 5 bases, with 18 bases left between them. The CDR3 length is 14 residues. Germline V gene lookup returns CDR1 MNHNY and CDR2 SVGAGI (reference sequence). CDR3: CASNSAITNHEQYF. For the CDR3, the DNA is TGTGCCAGCAACTCAGCCATTACGAACCACGAGCAGTACTTC.

By share, this clonotype counts as medium-sized (0.01 to 0.1%). V and J are TRBV6-2 or TRBV6-3 and TRBJ2-5; no definite D call. The CDR3 loop spans 15 amino acids. Germline CDR1 and CDR2: MNHEY and SVGEGT. V was clipped by 10 bases and J by 5 bases, with 23 bases between them. The CDR3 sequence is CATETLTRPGETQYF. For the CDR3, the DNA is TGTGCCACCGAGACCCTTACCCGACCCGGGGAGACCCAGTACTTC.

V usage is TRBV6-2 or TRBV6-3 and J usage is TRBJ1-2; 8 bases fit TRBD1. Trimming removed 10 bases from V and 4 bases from J; junction bases left unmatched: 11. This CDR3 comprises 14 residues. Germline CDR1 MNHEY, CDR2 SVGEGT. Here the CDR3 DNA reads TGTGCCATGAGTTACCAGGGGGCGAGCTATGGCTACACCTTC. It specifies CAMSYQGASYGYTF.

The chain joins TRBV5-6 to TRBJ2-1; D call uncertain. The CDR3 has 19 residues. Trimming stripped 0 bases from V and 8 bases from J, with 27 bases between. The germline V gene encodes CDR1 SGHDT and CDR2 YYEEEE. The CDR3 coding sequence is TGTGCCAGCAGCTTGGAGGCAGGCCTCACCCCTATGCAGCGTTATGAGCAGTTCTTC. It codes for CASSLEAGLTPMQRYEQFF.

As concerns this clonotype: At one end the junction does not follow the germline gene, possibly because of a read error. V gene TRBV4-3 combines with J gene TRBJ1-2; D may be TRBD1 (6 bases). The length of the CDR3 is 14 residues. Germline V gene data show CDR1 as LGHNA and CDR2 as YSLEER. The CDR3 loop reads CAISRVQGDYGYTF. The CDR3 nucleotides are TGCGCCATCAGCCGAGTACAGGGAGACTATGGCTACACCTTC.

Details on this clonotype: The junction differs from germline at one of its ends, possibly a read error. The rearrangement links TRBV4-1 to TRBJ1-1; D is ambiguous. The germline gives CDR1 MGHRA, CDR2 YSYEKL. This CDR3 contains 16 residues. The CDR3 coding sequence is TGCGCAAGCAGCCAAGATCGTTACAGTGCGAGCACTGAAGCTTTCTTT. Protein: CASSQDRYSASTEAFF.

This rearrangement joins TRBV5-4 to TRBJ2-7; 7 positions agree with TRBD2. The V and J ends lost 4 bases and 6 bases, in that order; junction bases with no gene match: 16. This CDR3 is built from 16 residues. Looked up from germline, CDR1 is SGHNT and CDR2 is YYREEE (reference sequence). CDR3 DNA sequence: TGTGCCAGCAGCCCCGCCTTGACGAGCGGGACTCTCGAGCAGTACTTC. Translation: CASSPALTSGTLEQYF.

This rearrangement joins TRBV20-1 to TRBJ2-7, with D uncertain. The ends were cut back, 0 bases at V and 8 bases at J, with 17 bases in the middle. CDR3 size: 14 residues. Germline CDR1 reads DFQATT; CDR2 reads SNEGSKA (reference sequence). CDR3 coding DNA: TGCAGTGCTAGAGATCATAGCTACGGGTACAAGCAGTACTTC. Translation: CSARDHSYGYKQYF.

On this clonotype itself: The junction departs from germline at one end; a sequencing error may be responsible. The V gene is TRBV11-3, the J gene TRBJ2-2, with a possible D match to TRBD1 (5 bases). Germline V lookup: CDR1 SGHNT, CDR2 YENEEA. The CDR3 has 15 amino acids. This CDR3 is CVSNLTATNTGELFF. As DNA, the CDR3 is TGTGTCAGCAACTTGACAGCCACGAACACCGGGGAGCTGTTTTTT.

This chain links TRBV5-6 with TRBJ2-1; tentative D call: TRBD2 (6 bases). The V end lost 3 bases, the J end lost 9 bases, and 19 bases lay between the germline ends. Germline-derived CDR1 and CDR2 are SGHDT and YYEEEE. The CDR3 sequence is 15 residues long. The CDR3 nucleotides read TGTGCCAGCAGCTCACCCCGCGGGATAATAACTGAGCAGTTCTTC. Protein sequence: CASSSPRGIITEQFF.

The chain joins TRBV20-1 to TRBJ2-4; 13 nucleotides line up with TRBD2. V dropped 5 bases and J dropped 3; count of bases not matched to a gene: 7. CDR1 and CDR2 (germline): DFQATT, SNEGSKA (reference sequence). The CDR3 loop spans 16 amino acids. This chain's CDR3 is CSASDRLAGGKNIQYF. The CDR3 DNA reads as TGCAGTGCTTCAGATCGACTAGCGGGAGGCAAAAACATTCAGTACTTC.

Of note for this clonotype: With a much larger clone just one base away, this may be a read error. The chain uses TRBV5-1 and TRBJ2-7, with 15 bases aligning to TRBD2. The CDR3 has 17 residues. Germline V gene sequence: CDR1 SGHRS, CDR2 YFSETQ. The CDR3 DNA sequence: TGCGCCAGCAGCTTGTTGGGACTAGCGGGAGGCCGATACGATCAGTACTTC. Amino acids: CASSLLGLAGGRYDQYF.

Worth noting for this clonotype: Sequence at one end of the junction differs from germline and may be a read error. The chain couples TRBV6-2 or TRBV6-3 to TRBJ2-7, with 9 bases lining up with TRBD2. Per germline, CDR1 MNHEY and CDR2 SVGEGT. The CDR3 has 17 residues. The CDR3 region is CTSSFTGGRASIHDQYF. For the CDR3, the DNA is TGTACCAGCAGTTTTACAGGCGGGAGGGCCTCTATCCACGATCAATACTTC.

The CDR3 bases are TGTGCCACCAGCGCATGGGTAGCGGGAATCACCGGGGAGCTGTTTTTT. Its protein product is CATSAWVAGITGELFF. This chain links TRBV15 with TRBJ2-2; TRBD2 agrees at 8 bases. This CDR3 region has 16 residues. V shed 5 bases, J shed 4 bases, and the junction held 9 bases outside the gene matches. The germline V gene has CDR1 LNHNV and CDR2 YYDKDF (reference sequence).

Details on this clonotype: The CDR3 does not end in the conserved phenylalanine or tryptophan, so this is likely a read error. As DNA, the CDR3 is TGTGCCAGCAGCCAAGCGGGAGACACGGATACGCAGTATTAT. This codes for CASSQAGDTDTQYY. The gene calls are TRBV4-2 and TRBJ2-3, with a weak D call TRBD2 (6 bases). V lost 1 base and J lost 6, with 11 bases in between. The CDR3 runs 14 residues. Germline lookup yields CDR1 LGHNA and CDR2 YNFKEQ.

At least ten counts were recorded for this clonotype. The chain links TRBV14 to TRBJ1-5; D remains unclear. V lost 3 bases and J 5 bases, leaving 8 bases between the germline ends. Germline-derived CDR1 and CDR2 are SGHDN and FVKESK. This CDR3 has 13 residues. DNA of the CDR3: TGTGCCAGCAGCCAGGAGGAATATCAGCCCCAGCATTTT. It yields the protein CASSQEEYQPQHF.

The chain recombines TRBV11-1 with TRBJ2-3; no clear D. CDR3 length: 13 residues. From germline, CDR1 is SGHAT and CDR2 FQDESV (reference sequence). V shed 6 bases and J shed 6 bases, with 13 bases lying between them. The CDR3 DNA reads TGTGCCAGCAGAGAGATAGGCATGGATACGCAGTATTTT. It yields the protein CASREIGMDTQYF. The full variable domain, completed using reference TRBV11-1 and TRBJ2-3, is EAEVAQSPRYKITEKSQAVAFWCDPISGHATLYWYRQILGQGPELLVQFQDESVVDDSQLPKDRFSAERLKGVDSTLKIQPAELGDSAMYLCASREIGMDTQYFGPGTRLTVL.

This rearrangement joins TRBV5-4 to TRBJ2-5; 10 bases fit TRBD2. V gave up 3 bases and J gave up 2 bases; unmatched junction bases: 10. CDR1 and CDR2 from the germline V gene are SGHNT and YYREEE (reference sequence). The CDR3 runs 17 residues. The CDR3 DNA reads as TGTGCCAGCAGCTCCTGGACTAGCGGTAACCTACAAGAGACCCAGTACTTC. This translates into CASSSWTSGNLQETQYF. Combining the CDR3 with reference TRBV5-4 and TRBJ2-5 gives the whole variable domain ETGVTQSPTHLIKTRGQQVTLRCSSQSGHNTVSWYQQALGQGPQFIFQYYREEENGRGNFPPRFSGLQFPNYSSELNVNALELDDSALYLCASSSWTSGNLQETQYFGPGTRLLVL.

About this clonotype: The junction does not match germline at one end; this may be a read error. This rearrangement joins TRBV29-1 to TRBJ2-6, with D perhaps matching TRBD2 (6 bases). This CDR3 has 16 amino acids. Germline V gives CDR1 SQVTM, CDR2 ANQGSEA. CDR3 region: CSACVLGSSVANVLTF. The CDR3 nucleotides are TGCAGCGCTTGTGTCCTCGGGAGCTCTGTGGCCAACGTCCTGACTTTC.